This T cell receptor beta chain was sequenced for a study of graft-versus-host responses after intestinal transplantation (dated by TCRdb to about 2021). About the investigation overall: The transplants that recipients got were multivisceral, liver-intestinal, or isolated intestinal. Anti-thymocyte globulin induction was given to all recipients, followed by maintenance tacrolimus and steroids for 2 to 4 years. After intestinal transplantation, graft-versus-host and host-versus-graft alloreactive T cell clones were followed in the graft, circulation and bone marrow using bulk TCR-beta CDR3 sequencing. To identify alloreactive clones, pre-transplant mixed lymphocyte reaction products were sequenced and compared with unstimulated pre-transplant donor and recipient T cells. A cohort of about two dozen intestinal transplant recipients, including one retransplant, was enrolled, and a few patients lacking pretransplant specimens were excluded. Donor T cell macrochimerism was defined as a peak of at least 4% donor T cells among recipient peripheral blood mononuclear cells. Samples from a few later patients were sequenced in-house on an Illumina MiSeq with MiXCR processing rather than by the commercial service. The paper as a whole reports these results and caveats: Patients with donor T cell macrochimerism had high GvH to HvG T cell clonal ratios in their allografts. Peak levels of circulating GvH clones were associated with declines in HvG clones early after transplant. The relatively low number and heterogeneity of intestinal transplant patients limited the conclusions. GvH clones were found in recipient bone marrow, and some of the GvH clones appeared earlier in ileal mucosa or blood, which is consistent with an intestinal mucosal origin.

Details on this clone: The antigen it binds to is not known. No per-base quality is available; no much larger clone lies one base away.

In the paper's terms, the time point label means: cells obtained before transplantation from donor or recipient. CD3+CD4+ and CD3+CD8+ populations were FACS-sorted from unstimulated pre-transplant donor and recipient cells taken from spleen or lymph nodes. The library was obtained by the immunoSEQ multiplex PCR assay. For most patients, genomic DNA was isolated with the Qiagen DNeasy Blood and Tissue Kit and shipped frozen to Adaptive Biotechnologies for TCR sequencing. Adaptive Biotechnologies carried out high-throughput TCR-beta CDR3 sequencing of genomic DNA for most patients. Concerning the study's data processing: TCR sequencing data for over 15 patients were retrieved from Adaptive's ImmunoSEQ software; three other patients were processed with MiXCR and VDJtools. To correct CD4 versus CD8 sorting errors, any sequence found in both subsets at a frequency ratio below 5:1 was removed. Because the origin of CDR3 nucleotide sequences shared between donor and recipient could not be assigned, those sequences were removed. To count as alloreactive, a clone needed at least 2-fold expansion over unstimulated cells and a minimum CFSE-low frequency of 0.002% (template counts) or 0.001% (read counts). Mappable clones were those detected in sequenced pre-transplant spleen, lymph node, or MLR CFSE-low populations of the donor or recipient. The cumulative frequency of alloreactive clones was calculated as a percentage of all sequences, weighted by copy number. The immuneACCESS repertoire file appears here via TCRdb, limited to in-frame rearrangements. These files lack a portion of the clones; in checked studies, under half of the deficit traces to unresolved V genes, and the cause of the others is not known. V and J calls and clone size are as listed in that table; D and trimming were resolved from the DNA. This sample lists around 45,000 clones; 92% were detected once. The leading ten clones occupy 2% to 2.5% of the sample.

The clonotype comes from a human donor who was the organ donor for an intestinal transplant. The starting material was unstimulated CD4+ T cells sorted from spleen or lymph node cells, obtained before transplant.

The CDR3 protein: CASSNDMNRRYF. The DNA sequence is as follows: TGTGCCAGTAGTAACGACATGAACCGACGGTACTTC. Here the chain combines TRBV19 and TRBJ2-7; the D gene assignment is ambiguous. The CDR3 holds 12 amino acids from the cysteine to the phenylalanine. The sequence is cut down to CDR3 DNA, 36 bases in frame from base 1. CDR1 and CDR2 (LNHDA, SQIVND) derive from the germline V gene (reference sequence). The germline ends are 16 bases apart after V is trimmed by 4 bases and J by 12 bases. The CDR3 plus the reference TRBV19 and TRBJ2-7 genes for the other parts give the full variable domain: DGGITQSPKYLFRKEGQNVTLSCEQNLNHDAMYWYRQDPGQGLRLIYYSQIVNDFQKGDIAEGYSVSREKKESFPLTVTSAQKNPTAFYLCASSNDMNRRYFGPGTRLTVT.